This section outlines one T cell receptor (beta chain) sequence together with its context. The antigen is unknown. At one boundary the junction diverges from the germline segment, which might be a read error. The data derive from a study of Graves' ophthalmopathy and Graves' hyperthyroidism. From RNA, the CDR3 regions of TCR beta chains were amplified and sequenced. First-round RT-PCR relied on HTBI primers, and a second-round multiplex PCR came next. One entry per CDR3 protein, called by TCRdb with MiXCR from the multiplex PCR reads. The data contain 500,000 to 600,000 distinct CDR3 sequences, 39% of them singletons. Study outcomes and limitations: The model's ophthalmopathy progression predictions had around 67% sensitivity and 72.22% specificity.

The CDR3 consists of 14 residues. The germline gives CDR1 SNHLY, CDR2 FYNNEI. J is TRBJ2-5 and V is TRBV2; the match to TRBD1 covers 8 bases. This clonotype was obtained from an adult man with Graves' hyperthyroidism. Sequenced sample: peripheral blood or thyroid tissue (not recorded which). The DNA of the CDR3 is TGTGCTAGCAGCACGACAGGGGTAGTAGAGACCCAGTACTTC. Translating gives CASSTTGVVETQYF.